This T cell receptor beta chain originates from a study of CD8+CD57+ T cells in acquired aplastic anemia. Whoever was chosen for sequencing had shown CD8+CD57+ cell expansion by flow cytometry. Each patient carried a diagnosis of severe acquired aplastic anemia. The germline V and J ends were trimmed by 9 bases and 2 bases, with 18 bases remaining between them. The CDR3 is 15 amino acids. Germline V gene lookup returns CDR1 LNHDA and CDR2 SQIVND (reference sequence). The template for TCR beta VDJ and CDR3 sequence profiling was genomic DNA. TCRdb redid the calling of the reads with MiXCR, one entry per CDR3 protein. The repertoire holds roughly 250,000 distinct CDR3 sequences, with around 82% as singletons.

This TCR was recovered from a human donor with aplastic anemia. The rearrangement uses TRBV19 and TRBJ2-3; D assignment may be TRBD1 or TRBD2 (6 bases each). The material sequenced was sorted CD4+, CD8+, or CD8+CD57+ T cells (not recorded which) from PBMCs. The CDR3: CASSIEGGYTDTQYF. The CDR3 nucleotides are TGTGCCAGCAGCATAGAGGGGGGTTACACAGATACGCAGTATTTT.